This T cell receptor (beta chain) was recorded in a study of T-cell reconstitution after alpha-beta-depleted transplantation in children. This clonotype has only a few counts. The germline gives CDR1 SGHKS, CDR2 YYEKEE (reference sequence). The ends were cut back, 1 base at V and 5 bases at J, with 12 bases in the middle. The CDR3 consists of 14 residues. The TCRbeta library was prepared with unique molecular identifiers. TCRdb redid the calling of the PCR reads with MiXCR, one entry per CDR3 protein. The sample holds about 580,000 distinct CDR3 sequences, 23% seen once. The receptor comes from a boy under two years old who had a stem cell transplant for acute myeloid leukemia, so the T cells may come from the graft donor. Sequencing was performed on PBMCs, mostly from graft donor cells, taken 360 days after TCRalphabeta/CD19-depleted stem cell transplant. The chain carries TRBV5-5 and TRBJ2-5, with a weak D call TRBD1 (5 bases). For the CDR3, the DNA is TGTGCCAGCAGCTTGTGGCAGGCAGGGGAGACCCAGTACTTC. Protein sequence: CASSLWQAGETQYF.